This record concerns one T cell receptor (beta chain) sequence. Germline CDR1 and CDR2: MNHEY and SVGAGI. The J segment lost 6 bases and the V segment lost 5 bases, leaving 2 bases of the junction unmatched. The CDR3 sequence is 14 residues long. The sample originates from a study of blood T cell repertoires in COVID-19. Looking at the study overall: Acute and convalescent COVID-19 samples came from the United States, Italy and Spain. T cells, B-cell-depleted T cells, or PBMCs supplied cDNA or gDNA.

Some clones are missing from TCRdb's copy, which holds only in-frame ones; the method was immunoSEQ multiplex PCR. The sample has around 100,000 clones, approximately 86% seen once. Sequencing was performed on peripheral blood. The gene calls are TRBV6-5 and TRBJ1-4, with TRBD1 identical over 11 bases. This sequence was found in a man in his forties or fifties with active or convalescent COVID-19. CDR3 protein: CASSRTGGYEKLFF. CDR3 bases: TGTGCCAGCAGTCGGACAGGGGGCTATGAAAAACTGTTTTTT.